This TCR beta chain was recovered during a study of Graves' ophthalmopathy and Graves' hyperthyroidism. Whole-study findings and limits: A 13-signature model separated ophthalmopathy from stable hyperthyroidism, reaching approximately 88% sensitivity and about 81% specificity cross-validated.

The PBMCs had their origin in less than 13 ml of fresh peripheral blood. The germline V gene encodes CDR1 SGHRS and CDR2 YFSETQ. The V gene end was trimmed by 4 bases and the J gene end by 7 bases; junction bases not matched to a gene: 3. This CDR3 region has 13 residues. This clonotype was seen a handful of times. The target antigen is unknown. TCR beta CDR3 amplification used RNA transcripts. After a first-round RT-PCR with HTBI primers, a second-round multiplex PCR was run. Each CDR3 protein is one row after TCRdb ran MiXCR on the multiplex PCR reads. This sample yields 200,000 to 250,000 distinct CDR3 sequences, of which 25% to 30% are seen a single time; around 10% belongs to the top ten.

This TCR came from a man aged 45-65 years with Graves' ophthalmopathy. The chain has TRBV5-1 and TRBJ2-5; 11 bases align to TRBD1. Sequencing used peripheral blood. The CDR3 bases are TGCGCCAGCAGCCTGGGACAGGGGGGGACCCAGTACTTC. Translating it yields CASSLGQGGTQYF.